This T cell receptor (beta chain) was recorded in a study of T cells in Graves' hyperthyroidism and ophthalmopathy (dated by TCRdb to the late 2010s). In terms of the full investigation: Peripheral blood samples were taken at the time of initial diagnosis, prior to any treatment. The 100 discovery patients were randomly divided into training and test sets at a 7:3 ratio. Following sampling, methimazole starting at 30 mg daily was given to hyperthyroidism patients, and high-dose intravenous methylprednisolone was given to ophthalmopathy patients. An independent validation cohort of under 20 hyperthyroidism patients and 17 patients who later progressed to ophthalmopathy tested prospective prediction of ophthalmopathy. A discovery cohort of roughly 100 patients, 43 with Graves' ophthalmopathy and over 55 with stable Graves' hyperthyroidism, was used to find distinguishing TCR V-J signatures. The paper describes TCR Vbeta CDR3 sequencing of around 130 peripheral blood samples, made up of 40 to 45 ophthalmopathy patients, more than 70 hyperthyroidism patients and roughly 17 progressor patients. In several Graves' hyperthyroidism patients, the study also compared T-cell repertoires from thyroid tissue with T-cell repertoires from blood.

The TCR beta CDR3 regions were amplified from RNA transcripts. For the first round of RT-PCR on the TCR CDR3, the HTBI primer set was used together with the Qiagen OneStep RT-PCR kit. A second multiplex PCR round built the libraries, followed by size selection and purification. The libraries were sequenced on an Illumina HiSeq2000 using paired-end 100 bp reads. Per the source publication's procedure: SOAPnuke was used to process the raw data, with reads discarded if the reads contained adapters or uncalled bases, had a mean Phred below 15, or lacked an exact constant-primer or identifier match. High-quality paired reads were merged with COPE v1.2.5, and unique nucleotide sequences were defined as clonotypes. Clonotypes were aligned to IMGT TRBV, TRBD and TRBJ reference segments using MiTCR v1.1. Analysis was restricted to V-J combinations with a frequency above 0.0001, which covered roughly 99% of repertoires. A TCS score was defined as the ratio between F50 (clonal expansion) and ExV (chaos), using BLOSUM62-based TCRdist between CDR3 peptides within each V-J. Welch's t-statistics and random forest reduced around 550 V-J features to roughly 13, which were used in a naive Bayes classifier (R e1071). TCRdb redid the processing of the public reads, applying fastp at Q25 and MiXCR, and retained in-frame beta chains. Duplicate CDR3 protein sequences are folded into a single record with the most common DNA and genes. TCRdb, not the authors, supplied the V and J calls. Across this sample there are 380,000 or so distinct CDR3 sequences, with 13% seen only once. The ten most abundant clones make up around 20% of the sample.

The hyperthyroidism patients were between 18 and 65 years old and newly diagnosed, with a disease duration of less than 2 months. Exclusion was applied to patients with uncontrolled infections, other autoimmune diseases, pregnancy or lactation. Diagnoses were based on clinical symptoms, serum thyroxine and TRAb, thyroid ultrasound and orbital computed tomography. Blood from progressor patients was drawn when they were first diagnosed with hyperthyroidism, before any ophthalmopathy symptoms appeared. Ficoll-Paque density gradient centrifugation was used to isolate PBMCs from 8.5 to 10 ml of fresh peripheral blood. Progressor patients were initially diagnosed with Graves' hyperthyroidism and developed ophthalmopathy during follow-up. Total RNA was extracted using Trizol reagent, and RNA quality was assessed on an Agilent 2100 Bioanalyzer. On this clonotype itself: Its antigen is currently not known. One base away there is no much larger clone; base qualities are not given.

Overall results and qualifications from the work: No statistical method was used to fix the sample size in advance, and group allocation was not hidden from the investigators. A 13 V-J signature model separated ophthalmopathy from stable hyperthyroidism, with 87.88% sensitivity and 81.08% specificity in cross-validation and 80%/75% in testing. In validation, the model predicted progression to ophthalmopathy with over 65% sensitivity and roughly 72% specificity, a median of around six months before onset. Blood samples also contained most of the expanded thyroid clonotypes (frequency above 0.001), which suggests that blood repertoires may reflect thyroid immune responses.

The origin of this receptor is a man aged 25-40 years with Graves' hyperthyroidism that later progressed to Graves' ophthalmopathy. The sample comprised blood.

The nucleotide sequence reads TGCAGTGCTGGACTAGCGGGGGGGCCATGGGATACGCAGTATTTT. The encoded protein is CSAGLAGGPWDTQYF. The rearrangement joined TRBV20-1 to TRBJ2-3, with 15 middle bases fitting TRBD2. Including the terminal cysteine and phenylalanine, the CDR3 comprises 15 residues. Of all the DNA, just the CDR3 is kept, 45 bases in frame from base 1. CDR1 DFQATT and CDR2 SNEGSKA were looked up in the germline V gene (reference sequence). Clipping removes 5 bases from V and 6 bases from J, with 6 as the unmatched junction base count.